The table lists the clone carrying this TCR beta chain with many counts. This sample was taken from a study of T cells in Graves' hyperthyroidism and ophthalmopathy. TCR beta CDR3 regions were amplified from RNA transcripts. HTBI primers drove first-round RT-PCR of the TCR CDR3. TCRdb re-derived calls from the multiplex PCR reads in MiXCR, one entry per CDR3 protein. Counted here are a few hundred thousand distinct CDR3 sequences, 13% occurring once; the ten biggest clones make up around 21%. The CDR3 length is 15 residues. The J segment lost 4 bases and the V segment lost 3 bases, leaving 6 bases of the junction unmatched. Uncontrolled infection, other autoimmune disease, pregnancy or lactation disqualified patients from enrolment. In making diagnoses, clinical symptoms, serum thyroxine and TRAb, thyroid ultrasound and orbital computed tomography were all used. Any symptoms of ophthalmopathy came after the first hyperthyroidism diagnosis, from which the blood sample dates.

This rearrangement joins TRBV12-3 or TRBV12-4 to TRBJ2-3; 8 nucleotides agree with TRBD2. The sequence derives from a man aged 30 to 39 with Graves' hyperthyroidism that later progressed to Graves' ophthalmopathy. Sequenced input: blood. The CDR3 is CASSFRIGGADTQYF. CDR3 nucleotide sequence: TGTGCCAGCAGTTTTCGGATCGGGGGGGCAGATACGCAGTATTTT.